This T cell receptor beta chain was observed in a study of T cells in Graves' hyperthyroidism and ophthalmopathy. Whole-study findings and limits: Separating ophthalmopathy from stable hyperthyroidism was achieved by a 13 V-J model. It was a median approximately 6.9 months before onset that the model predicted ophthalmopathy. Most thyroid clonotypes that were expanded above 0.001 also turned up in blood.

This clonotype was found many times. Its matching antigen is unknown. Any patient presenting with uncontrolled infection, other autoimmune disease, pregnancy or lactation was left out. Authors of the study amplified TCR beta CDR3 regions from RNA transcripts. Using the HTBI primer set, a first-round RT-PCR was run on the TCR CDR3. TCRdb ran MiXCR on the multiplex PCR reads and lists one entry per CDR3 protein. The profile shows hundreds of thousands of distinct CDR3 sequences, 14% to 15% of them singletons. The germline CDR1 and CDR2 sequences are GTSNPN and SVGIG (reference sequence). The V end lost 0 bases, the J end lost 3 bases, and 8 bases lay between the germline ends. The CDR3 is made up of 14 amino acids.

Material for sequencing was blood. This TCR was recovered from a woman in her thirties or forties with Graves' ophthalmopathy. The J gene is TRBJ2-2, the V gene TRBV30; D is ambiguous. The CDR3 loop is CAWSVAGYTGELFF. The CDR3 DNA reads TGTGCCTGGAGTGTAGCCGGATACACCGGGGAGCTGTTTTTT.